Following are 2 T cell receptor beta chains from one sample sequenced in a study of shared clonotypes between healthy human individuals (dated by TCRdb to the early 2020s). The method behind the library was the immunoSEQ multiplex PCR assay. TCRdb retrieved this table from immuneACCESS and kept in-frame rearrangements only. Not all clones are present; in checked studies, unresolved V genes account for under half, and no reason is known for the remainder. A total of roughly 2,300,000 clones appear in this sample, 92% of them only once. Approximately 0.4% of the sample is held by the ten biggest clonotypes. Material: naive CD4+ T cells from PBMCs. Sample cell subset or site, as interpreted from the label and publication: CD45RA+ positively selected. These receptors all come from a man in his late teens or twenties in good health. Some clones in this sample may be carry-over from other donors' samples.

The CDR3 protein is CASSLALSGVGQETQYF. The CDR3 region has the DNA TGTGCCAGCAGCTTAGCGCTCTCGGGAGTTGGACAAGAGACCCAGTACTTC. The V gene is TRBV7-9, the J gene TRBJ2-5; tentatively, D is TRBD2 (6 bases). Germline lookup yields CDR1 SEHNR and CDR2 FQNEAQ (reference sequence). The CDR3 has 17 amino acids. V shed 0 bases and J shed 2 bases, with 16 bases lying between them.

The V and J genes are TRBV7-6 and TRBJ2-2; TRBD2 matches 8 bases. The CDR3 is made up of 17 amino acids. CDR1 is SGHVS and CDR2 is FNYEAQ in the germline V gene. Trimming took 2 bases from V and 6 from J; bases not matched to a gene: 11. The DNA of the CDR3 is TGTGCCAGCAGCTTACTCGCGGGAGGCCCCCTTTCCGGGGAGCTGTTTTTT. Its translation: CASSLLAGGPLSGELFF.